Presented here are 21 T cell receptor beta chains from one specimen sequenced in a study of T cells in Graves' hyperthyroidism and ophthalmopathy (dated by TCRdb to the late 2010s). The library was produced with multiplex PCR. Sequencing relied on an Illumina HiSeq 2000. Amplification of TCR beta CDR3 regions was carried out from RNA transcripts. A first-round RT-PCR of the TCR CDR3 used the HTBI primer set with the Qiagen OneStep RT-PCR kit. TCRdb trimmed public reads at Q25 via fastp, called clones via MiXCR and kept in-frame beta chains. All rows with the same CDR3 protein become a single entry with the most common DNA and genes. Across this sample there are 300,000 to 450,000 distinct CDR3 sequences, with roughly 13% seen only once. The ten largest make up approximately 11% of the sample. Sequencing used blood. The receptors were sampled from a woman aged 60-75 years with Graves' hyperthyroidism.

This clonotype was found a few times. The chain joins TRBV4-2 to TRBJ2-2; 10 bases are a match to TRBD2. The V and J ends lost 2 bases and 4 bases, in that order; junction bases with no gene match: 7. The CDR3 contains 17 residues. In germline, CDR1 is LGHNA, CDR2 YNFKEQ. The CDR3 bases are TGTGCCAGCAGCCAAACAGCACTAGCGGGGTCCACCGGGGAGCTGTTTTTT. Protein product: CASSQTALAGSTGELFF.

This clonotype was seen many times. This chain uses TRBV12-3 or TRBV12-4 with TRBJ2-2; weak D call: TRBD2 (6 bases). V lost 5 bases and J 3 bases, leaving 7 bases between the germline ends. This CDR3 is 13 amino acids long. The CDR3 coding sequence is TGTGCCAGCAGTCGGGGGTACACCGGGGAGCTGTTTTTT. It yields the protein CASSRGYTGELFF.

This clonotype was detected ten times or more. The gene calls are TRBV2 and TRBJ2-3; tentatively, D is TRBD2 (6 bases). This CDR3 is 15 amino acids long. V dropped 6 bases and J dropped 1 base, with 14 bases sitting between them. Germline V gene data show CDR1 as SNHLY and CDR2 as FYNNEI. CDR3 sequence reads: CASRETPGGTDTQYF. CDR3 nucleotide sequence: TGTGCCAGCAGGGAGACTCCGGGGGGCACAGATACGCAGTATTTT.

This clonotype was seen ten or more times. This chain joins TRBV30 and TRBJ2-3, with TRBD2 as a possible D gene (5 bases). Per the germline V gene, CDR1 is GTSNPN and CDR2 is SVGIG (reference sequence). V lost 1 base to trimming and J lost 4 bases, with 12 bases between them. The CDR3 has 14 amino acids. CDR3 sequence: CAWSGVSVADTQYF. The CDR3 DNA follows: TGTGCCTGGAGTGGGGTTAGCGTAGCAGATACGCAGTATTTT.

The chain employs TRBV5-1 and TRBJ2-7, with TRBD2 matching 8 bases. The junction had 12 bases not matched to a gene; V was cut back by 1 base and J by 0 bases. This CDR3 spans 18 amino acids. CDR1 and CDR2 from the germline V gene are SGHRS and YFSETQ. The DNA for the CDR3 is TGCGCCAGCAGCTTGCCCCCTTCGGGACTAGACGGCTCCTACGAGCAGTACTTC. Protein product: CASSLPPSGLDGSYEQYF.

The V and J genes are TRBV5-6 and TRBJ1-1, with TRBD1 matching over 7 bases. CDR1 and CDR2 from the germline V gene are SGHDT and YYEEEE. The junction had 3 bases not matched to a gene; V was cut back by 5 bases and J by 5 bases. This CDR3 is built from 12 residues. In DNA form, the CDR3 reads TGTGCCAGCAGGACAGGGTGGACTGAAGCTTTCTTT. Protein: CASRTGWTEAFF.

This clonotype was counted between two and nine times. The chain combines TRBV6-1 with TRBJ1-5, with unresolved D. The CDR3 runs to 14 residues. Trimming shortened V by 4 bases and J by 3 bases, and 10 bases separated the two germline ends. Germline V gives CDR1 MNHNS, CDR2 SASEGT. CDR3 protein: CASSGRANNQPQHF. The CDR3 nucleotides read TGTGCCAGCAGTGGCCGGGCCAACAATCAGCCCCAGCATTTT.

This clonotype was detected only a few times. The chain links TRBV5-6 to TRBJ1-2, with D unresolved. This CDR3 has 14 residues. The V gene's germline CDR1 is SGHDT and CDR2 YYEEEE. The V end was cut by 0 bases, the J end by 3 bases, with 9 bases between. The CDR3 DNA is TGTGCCAGCAGCTTGGTATCCGGGTACTATGGCTACACCTTC. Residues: CASSLVSGYYGYTF. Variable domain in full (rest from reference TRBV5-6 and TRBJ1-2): DAGVTQSPTHLIKTRGQQVTLRCSPKSGHDTVSWYQQALGQGPQFIFQYYEEEERQRGNFPDRFSGHQFPNYSSELNVNALLLGDSALYLCASSLVSGYYGYTFGSGTRLTVV.

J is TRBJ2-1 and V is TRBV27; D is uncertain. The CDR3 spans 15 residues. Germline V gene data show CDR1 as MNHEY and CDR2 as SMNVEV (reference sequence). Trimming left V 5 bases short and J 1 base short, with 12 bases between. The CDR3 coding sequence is TGTGCCAGCAGTACCCTAGTGGGGTCCTACAATGAGCAGTTCTTC. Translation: CASSTLVGSYNEQFF.

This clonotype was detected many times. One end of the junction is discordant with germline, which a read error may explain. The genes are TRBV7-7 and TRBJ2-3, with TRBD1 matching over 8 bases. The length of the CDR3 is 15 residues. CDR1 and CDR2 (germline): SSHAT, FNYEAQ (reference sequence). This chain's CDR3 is CASRRQGLSTDTQYF. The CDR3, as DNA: TGTGCTAGCAGACGACAGGGGTTGAGCACAGATACGCAGTATTTT.

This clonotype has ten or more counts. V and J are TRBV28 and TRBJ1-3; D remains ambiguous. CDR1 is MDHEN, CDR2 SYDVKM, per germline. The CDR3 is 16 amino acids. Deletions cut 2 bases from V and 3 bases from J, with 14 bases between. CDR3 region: CASSLRKAYGGNTIYF. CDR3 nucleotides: TGTGCCAGCAGTTTAAGGAAGGCTTATGGTGGAAACACCATATATTTT.

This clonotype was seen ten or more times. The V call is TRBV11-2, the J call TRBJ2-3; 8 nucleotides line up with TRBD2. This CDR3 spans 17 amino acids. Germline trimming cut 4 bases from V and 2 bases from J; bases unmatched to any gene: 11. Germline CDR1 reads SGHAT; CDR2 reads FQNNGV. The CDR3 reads CASSSPRAGGSTDTQYF. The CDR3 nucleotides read TGTGCCAGCAGCTCCCCCCGCGCGGGAGGTTCCACAGATACGCAGTATTTT.

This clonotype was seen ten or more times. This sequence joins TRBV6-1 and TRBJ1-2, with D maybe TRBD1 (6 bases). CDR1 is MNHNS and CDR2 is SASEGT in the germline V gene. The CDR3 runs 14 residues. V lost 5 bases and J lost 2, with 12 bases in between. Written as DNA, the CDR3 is TGTGCCAGCAGTCATTGGACAGAGAACTATGGCTACACCTTC. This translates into CASSHWTENYGYTF.

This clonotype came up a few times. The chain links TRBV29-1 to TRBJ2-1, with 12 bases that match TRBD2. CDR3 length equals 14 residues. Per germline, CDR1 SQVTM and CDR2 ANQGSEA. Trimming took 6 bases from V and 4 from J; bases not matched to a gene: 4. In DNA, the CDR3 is TGCAGCGTCCTACTAGCGGGAGGATACAATGAGCAGTTCTTC. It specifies CSVLLAGGYNEQFF.

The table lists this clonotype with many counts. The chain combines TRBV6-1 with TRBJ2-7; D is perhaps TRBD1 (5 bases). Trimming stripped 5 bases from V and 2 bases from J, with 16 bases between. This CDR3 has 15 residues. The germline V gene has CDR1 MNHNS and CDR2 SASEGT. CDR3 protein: CASSSRRQTPYEQYF. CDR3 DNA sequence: TGTGCCAGCAGTTCCCGACGACAGACCCCCTACGAGCAGTACTTC.

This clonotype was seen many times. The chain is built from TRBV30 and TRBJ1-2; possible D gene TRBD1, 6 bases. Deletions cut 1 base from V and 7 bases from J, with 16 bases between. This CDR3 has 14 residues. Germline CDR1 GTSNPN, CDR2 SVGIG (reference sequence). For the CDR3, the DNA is TGTGCCTGGAGTGAGGGCAGGGGTATGTTTGGCTACACCTTC. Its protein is CAWSEGRGMFGYTF.

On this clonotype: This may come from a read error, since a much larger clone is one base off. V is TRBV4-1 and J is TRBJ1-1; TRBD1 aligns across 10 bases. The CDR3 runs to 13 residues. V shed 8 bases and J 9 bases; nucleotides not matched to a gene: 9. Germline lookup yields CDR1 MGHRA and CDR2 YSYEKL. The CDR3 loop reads CASRKGDRGQAFF. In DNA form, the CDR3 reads TGCGCCAGCCGCAAGGGAGACAGGGGGCAAGCTTTCTTT.

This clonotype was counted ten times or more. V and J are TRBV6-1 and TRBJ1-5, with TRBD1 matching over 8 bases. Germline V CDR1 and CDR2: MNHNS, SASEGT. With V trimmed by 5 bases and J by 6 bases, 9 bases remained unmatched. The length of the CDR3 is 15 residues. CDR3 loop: CASSMGQVLSQPQHF. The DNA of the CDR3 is TGTGCCAGCAGTATGGGACAGGTTCTAAGTCAGCCCCAGCATTTT.

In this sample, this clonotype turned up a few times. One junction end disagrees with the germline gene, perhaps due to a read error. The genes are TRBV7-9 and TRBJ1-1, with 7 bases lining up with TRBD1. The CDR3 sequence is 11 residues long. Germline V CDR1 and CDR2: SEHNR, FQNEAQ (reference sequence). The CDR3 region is CASSSAGGNLF. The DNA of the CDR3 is TGTGCCAGCAGCTCTGCAGGGGGAAACCTCTTT.

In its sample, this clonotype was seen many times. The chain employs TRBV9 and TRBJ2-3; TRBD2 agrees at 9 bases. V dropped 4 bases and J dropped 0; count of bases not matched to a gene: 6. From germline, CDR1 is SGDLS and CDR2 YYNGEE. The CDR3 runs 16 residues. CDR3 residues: CASSPRAGGSTDTQYF. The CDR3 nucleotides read TGTGCCAGCAGCCCCCGAGCGGGAGGAAGCACAGATACGCAGTATTTT. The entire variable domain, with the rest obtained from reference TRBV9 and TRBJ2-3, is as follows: DSGVTQTPKHLITATGQRVTLRCSPRSGDLSVYWYQQSLDQGLQFLIQYYNGEERAKGNILERFSAQQFPDLHSELNLSSLELGDSALYFCASSPRAGGSTDTQYFGPGTRLTVL.

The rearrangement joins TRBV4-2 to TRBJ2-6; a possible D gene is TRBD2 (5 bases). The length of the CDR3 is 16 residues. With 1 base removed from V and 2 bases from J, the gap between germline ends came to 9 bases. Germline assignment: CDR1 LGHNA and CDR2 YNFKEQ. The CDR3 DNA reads TGTGCCAGCAGCCAAGGTGACTATACTGGGGCCAACGTCCTGACTTTC. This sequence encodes CASSQGDYTGANVLTF.